What follows are 13 T cell receptor beta chains derived from one specimen sequenced in a study of CD8 T cells in ankylosing spondylitis. TCRdb reanalysed the 5' RACE reads using MiXCR and keeps one entry per CDR3 protein. The sample records about 150,000 distinct CDR3 sequences, around 42% being singletons. The sequenced sample consisted of synovial fluid, either unsorted or a sorted T cell fraction (not recorded which). Receptors were obtained from a male donor with ankylosing spondylitis.

This chain connects TRBV7-3 to TRBJ2-1; the D call may be TRBD1 or TRBD2 (5 bases each). CDR1 is SGHTA and CDR2 is FQGTGA in the germline V gene. The CDR3 is 15 amino acids. V was cut by 1 base and J by 6 bases, with 13 bases left in between. The CDR3 coding sequence is TGTGCCAGCAGCTTAAGGGGGTCTTTTAGCAATGAGCAGTTCTTC. Translating it yields CASSLRGSFSNEQFF.

This clonotype was recorded a few times. The rearrangement joins TRBV20-1 to TRBJ2-5; D is perhaps TRBD1 or TRBD2 (6 bases each). Germline V gene sequence: CDR1 DFQATT, CDR2 SNEGSKA (reference sequence). This CDR3 region has 14 residues. Trimming stripped 1 base from V and 1 base from J, with 10 bases between. CDR3 in amino acids: CSARVWGAQETQYF. Here the CDR3 DNA reads TGCAGTGCTAGAGTATGGGGGGCCCAAGAGACCCAGTACTTC.

J is TRBJ2-2 and V is TRBV27; the D gene could be TRBD1 or TRBD2 (6 bases each). Germline CDR1 is MNHEY and CDR2 is SMNVEV (reference sequence). The CDR3 spans 17 residues. Trimming took off 5 bases at V and 4 bases at J, with 20 bases between the two ends. The CDR3 loop is CASSPQIRGESTGELFF. The CDR3 nucleotides read TGTGCCAGCAGTCCCCAAATAAGGGGGGAGAGCACCGGGGAGCTGTTTTTT.

This clonotype came up many times. The chain joins TRBV7-9 to TRBJ1-4, with 7 bases matching TRBD1. The CDR3 runs 14 residues. Germline trimming cut 5 bases from V and 8 bases from J; bases unmatched to any gene: 8. Germline V gene lookup returns CDR1 SEHNR and CDR2 FQNEAQ (reference sequence). CDR3 coding DNA: TGTGCCAGCAGCACCTCCGGGACAGCAGAAAAACTGTTTTTT. Residues: CASSTSGTAEKLFF.

This clonotype was seen a few times. V is TRBV12-3 or TRBV12-4 and J is TRBJ2-3, with a weak D call TRBD1 (5 bases). The CDR3 sequence is 15 residues long. Trimming cost V 1 base and J 6 bases, with 14 bases left between them. CDR3 residues: CASSLGQQSVDTQYF. CDR3 bases: TGTGCCAGCAGTTTAGGACAGCAGAGCGTGGATACGCAGTATTTT.

The CDR3, as DNA: TGTGCCAGCAGCCAGGAAAGACTAGCGGCACGCACAGATACGCAGTATTTT. Translation: CASSQERLAARTDTQYF. The chain is built from TRBV4-2 and TRBJ2-3, with TRBD2 matching over 9 bases. V lost 3 bases and J lost 1; bases outside the gene matches: 8. Germline CDR1 is LGHNA and CDR2 is YNFKEQ. CDR3 length: 17 amino acids.

The rearrangement uses TRBV6-4 and TRBJ2-1; D remains unclear. From germline, CDR1 is MRHNA and CDR2 SNTAGT. This CDR3 region has 12 residues. V was pared by 2 bases and J by 7 bases, with 6 bases between. The CDR3 DNA reads TGTGCCAGCAGTGACGACCAAAATGAGCAGTTCTTC. This encodes CASSDDQNEQFF.

This clonotype was seen a few times. V and J are TRBV3-1 and TRBJ2-3; the D gene could be TRBD1 or TRBD2 (5 bases each). Deletions cut 5 bases from V and 6 bases from J, with 15 bases between. CDR1 and CDR2 (germline): LGHDT, YNNKEL (reference sequence). This CDR3 contains 14 residues. The CDR3 nucleotides are TGTGCCAGCAGCTGGGACCGAAGTACGGATACGCAGTATTTT. This codes for CASSWDRSTDTQYF.

The chain couples TRBV6-1 to TRBJ2-7, with a possible D match to TRBD1 (5 bases). CDR3 size: 14 residues. V dropped 0 bases and J dropped 3 bases, with 9 bases sitting between them. Germline loops: CDR1 MNHNS, CDR2 SASEGT. CDR3 coding DNA: TGTGCCAGCAGTGAAGCCCCAGGGTACTACGAGCAGTACTTC. It translates to CASSEAPGYYEQYF.

This clonotype was recorded a few times. CDR3 coding DNA: TGTGCCAGCAGCCCCTACAGCCTCAACTATGGCTACACCTTC. As protein: CASSPYSLNYGYTF. This rearrangement joins TRBV11-2 to TRBJ1-2; D call uncertain. Germline CDR1 and CDR2: SGHAT and FQNNGV. Trimming stripped 5 bases from V and 2 bases from J, with 12 bases between. The CDR3 is 14 residues long.

In its sample, this clonotype was seen a few times. The genes are TRBV27 and TRBJ1-2; D uncertain. The germline V and J ends were trimmed by 0 bases and 1 base, with 6 bases remaining between them. The germline V gene has CDR1 MNHEY and CDR2 SMNVEV (reference sequence). The CDR3 sequence is 14 residues long. This CDR3 reads CASSLSGSNYGYTF. Written as DNA, the CDR3 is TGTGCCAGCAGTTTATCGGGGAGTAACTATGGCTACACCTTC.

The J gene is TRBJ2-7, the V gene TRBV5-1, with 7 bases identical to TRBD1. Germline V gives CDR1 SGHRS, CDR2 YFSETQ. V lost 7 bases and J lost 1; bases outside the gene matches: 8. CDR3 size: 14 residues. CDR3 coding DNA: TGCGCCAGCGCCTTCGAGACAGGGTCCTACGAGCAGTACTTC. Translating gives CASAFETGSYEQYF.

This clonotype was seen many times. V gene TRBV12-3 or TRBV12-4 combines with J gene TRBJ1-2; 10 bases align to TRBD1. The trim removed 2 bases at V and 7 bases at J, leaving 10 bases unmatched. The CDR3 sequence is 16 residues long. The CDR3 reads CASSLSRDRGIGGYTF. DNA of the CDR3: TGTGCCAGCAGTTTAAGCAGGGACAGGGGAATCGGTGGCTACACCTTC.